This T cell receptor beta chain was sequenced during a study of cytomegalovirus exposure and HLA in healthy donors. The study ran its PCR with 60 Vbeta and 13 Jbeta primers. Clones were sequenced by immunoSEQ multiplex PCR, and TCRdb holds only the in-frame ones, with some missing. The sample has 150,000 to 180,000 clones, about 76% seen once. The ends lost 10 bases at V and 2 bases at J; junction bases unmatched: 5. Germline CDR1 is SGHTS and CDR2 is YDEGEE. This CDR3 has 12 amino acids. Sequencing input: PBMCs. The rearrangement joins TRBV5-8 to TRBJ1-2; 7 nucleotides align to TRBD1. This TCR was sampled from a man aged 30 to 45 in good health and CMV-seropositive. CDR3 residues: CADGGGNYGYTF. The CDR3 DNA reads as TGTGCCGATGGAGGGGGCAACTATGGCTACACCTTC.